These T cell receptor beta chains were read from a single sample in a study of cytomegalovirus exposure and HLA in healthy donors. Measured with immunoSEQ multiplex PCR; TCRdb has only the in-frame clones, and not every one. The sample has roughly 120,000 clones; about 80% are singletons. The material sequenced was PBMCs. These receptors all stem from a male donor in good health and CMV-seronegative. CDR3s include the opening cysteine and the closing phenylalanine or tryptophan. The D gene is left open where the match is weak. Not all rows give a size; the values are once, few, many and, for expanded clones, a class.

CDR3	DNA	J	V	D	size
CASTRPAGSIYEQYF	TGTGCCAGCACAAGGCCGGCGGGATCTATTTACGAGCAGTACTTC	TRBJ2-7	TRBV2	-	-
CASSPHRDKNYGYTF	TGTGCCAGTAGTCCACACCGGGACAAAAACTATGGCTACACCTTC	TRBJ1-2	TRBV19	-	once
CASSLVGDRDSEQYF	TGCGCCAGCAGCTTGGTGGGGGACAGGGATTCCGAGCAGTACTTC	TRBJ2-7	TRBV5-1	TRBD1	-
CASSPDSSSGNTIYF	TGCGCCAGCAGTCCGGACAGTTCCTCTGGAAACACCATATATTTT	TRBJ1-3	TRBV10-1	-	-
CASSPNPGLSDEQFF	TGTGCCAGTAGTCCCAACCCAGGGCTAAGCGATGAGCAGTTCTTC	TRBJ2-1	TRBV19	-	-
CASSEGDRGPNQPQHF	TGTGCCAGCAGCGAGGGCGACAGGGGCCCTAATCAGCCCCAGCATTTT	TRBJ1-5	TRBV5-5	TRBD1	once
CASSGRAIAGTQYF	TGTGCCAGCAGCGGGAGGGCCATCGCAGGTACGCAGTATTTT	TRBJ2-3	TRBV25-1	TRBD2	once
CASSYNRGLEAFF	TGCGCCAGCAGCTACAACAGGGGGCTTGAAGCTTTCTTT	TRBJ1-1	TRBV5-1	TRBD1	-
CAWGAPPGGVLLGAFF	TGTGCCTGGGGGGCACCACCCGGAGGGGTTCTATTAGGAGCTTTCTTT	TRBJ1-1	TRBV30	-	-
CSSSLGGWDRTYEQYF	TGTTCCAGCAGCTTAGGAGGCTGGGACAGGACCTACGAGCAGTACTTC	TRBJ2-7	TRBV7-9	TRBD1	-
CAINSGEGPDTQYF	TGTGCCATCAATAGCGGGGAAGGCCCAGATACGCAGTATTTT	TRBJ2-3	TRBV10-3	TRBD2	-
CASSIDRAGGYSNQPQHF	TGTGCCAGTAGTATAGACAGGGCAGGGGGGTATAGCAATCAGCCCCAGCATTTT	TRBJ1-5	TRBV19	TRBD1	few
CASSVVRAGGSDTQYF	TGTGCCAGCAGCGTAGTGCGGGCAGGGGGTTCAGATACGCAGTATTTT	TRBJ2-3	TRBV9	TRBD1	-
CASSLGTSGSNEQFF	TGTGCCAGCAGCTTAGGGACTAGCGGGAGCAATGAGCAGTTCTTC	TRBJ2-1	TRBV7-2	TRBD2	-
CASSDGDRGKETQYF	TGTGCCAGCAGTGATGGTGACAGGGGGAAGGAGACCCAGTACTTC	TRBJ2-5	TRBV25-1	TRBD1	-
CASRGQGATYGYTF	TGTGCCAGCAGAGGACAGGGGGCGACCTATGGCTACACCTTC	TRBJ1-2	TRBV2	TRBD1	-
CAISEGQSSNQPQHF	TGTGCCATCAGTGAAGGACAGAGTAGCAATCAGCCCCAGCATTTT	TRBJ1-5	TRBV10-3	-	-
CASSWLDREETQYF	TGTGCCAGCAGCTGGCTGGACAGGGAGGAGACCCAGTACTTC	TRBJ2-5	TRBV7-9	TRBD1	-
CASSPTGGKNEKLFF	TGTGCCAGCAGCCCAACAGGGGGTAAAAATGAAAAACTGTTTTTT	TRBJ1-4	TRBV6-5	TRBD1	-
CASSAHRAVNNEQFF	TGTGCCAGCAGCGCACACAGGGCAGTTAACAATGAGCAGTTCTTC	TRBJ2-1	TRBV21-1	-	once
CASSLLPLTVTDTQYF	TGTGCCAGCAGCTTACTCCCACTGACAGTTACCGATACGCAGTATTTT	TRBJ2-3	TRBV7-9	-	once